The clone carrying this T cell receptor (beta chain) was detected a few times. Of the isolated RNA, all was reverse transcribed, and so the sequenced material was expressed TCRB transcripts. Profiled with immunoSEQ multiplex PCR; TCRdb holds only in-frame clones, not every one. The sample lists 200,000 to 250,000 clones, roughly 14% seen once, with roughly 0.028% in the top ten. These data belong to a study of beta chain features in type 1 diabetes. The CDR3 contains 13 residues. Trimming stripped 4 bases from V and 7 bases from J, with 13 bases between. From germline, CDR1 is SQVTM and CDR2 ANQGSEA. This TCR was recovered from a woman aged 40 to 55 in good health. The sequenced material came from naive CD4+ T cells from blood. This chain uses TRBV29-1 with TRBJ1-4; D remains ambiguous. CDR3 region: CSVGMGSGEKLFF. CDR3 coding DNA: TGCAGCGTTGGAATGGGGAGCGGTGAAAAACTGTTTTTT. Combining the CDR3 with reference TRBV29-1 and TRBJ1-4 gives the whole variable domain SAVISQKPSRDICQRGTSLTIQCQVDSQVTMMFWYRQQPGQSLTLIATANQGSEATYESGFVIDKFPISRPNLTFSTLTVSNMSPEDSSIYLCSVGMGSGEKLFFGSGTQLSVL.